The rows below give T cell receptor beta chains drawn from one sample of a study of cytomegalovirus exposure and HLA in healthy donors. TCRdb's copy holds only in-frame clones and misses some; the assay was immunoSEQ multiplex PCR. The table includes 95,000 to 110,000 clones, more than 65% detected once. The sample comprised PBMCs. These receptors all stem from a young man in good health and CMV-seronegative. CDR3s include the opening cysteine and the closing phenylalanine or tryptophan. A D gene is named only where the DNA matches it firmly. Clone size is given for some rows only: seen once, a few or many times, or a class if the clone is expanded.

j_gene: TRBJ1-1
v_gene: TRBV6-1
d_gene: .
abundance: .
CDR3nt: TGTGCCAGCAGTGAAGGCGGGAGGTACACTGAAGCTTTCTTT
CDR3aa: CASSEGGRYTEAFF

j_gene: TRBJ1-5
v_gene: TRBV27
d_gene: .
abundance: .
CDR3nt: TGTGCCAGCAGTTTGCATGGAGTCAATCAGCCCCAGCATTTT
CDR3aa: CASSLHGVNQPQHF

j_gene: TRBJ2-1
v_gene: TRBV19
d_gene: .
abundance: once
CDR3nt: TGTGCCAGTGAGGCGGGGGCTGTGGGCAATGAGCAGTTCTTC
CDR3aa: CASEAGAVGNEQFF

j_gene: TRBJ2-7
v_gene: TRBV7-2
d_gene: .
abundance: .
CDR3nt: TGTGCCAGCAGCTTAGGCTTGGCGGGCTACGAGCAGTACTTC
CDR3aa: CASSLGLAGYEQYF

j_gene: TRBJ1-2
v_gene: TRBV5-1
d_gene: TRBD1
abundance: .
CDR3nt: TGCGCCAGCAGGGGGTTAACAGGGGTCTATGGCTACACCTTC
CDR3aa: CASRGLTGVYGYTF

j_gene: TRBJ2-5
v_gene: TRBV7-8
d_gene: TRBD2
abundance: .
CDR3nt: TGTGCCAGCAGAAGGCCAGCGGGGGATGGAGAGACCCAGTACTTC
CDR3aa: CASRRPAGDGETQYF

j_gene: TRBJ1-2
v_gene: TRBV7-3
d_gene: TRBD1
abundance: .
CDR3nt: TGTGCCAGCAGCTTATCACAGGGGGCTGGTGGCTACACCTTC
CDR3aa: CASSLSQGAGGYTF

j_gene: TRBJ2-3
v_gene: TRBV18
d_gene: TRBD2
abundance: .
CDR3nt: TGTGCCAGCTCACCAGCCCAACCGGGAGGAGGAGATACGCAGTATTTT
CDR3aa: CASSPAQPGGGDTQYF

j_gene: TRBJ2-1
v_gene: TRBV13
d_gene: .
abundance: .
CDR3nt: TGTGCCAGCAGCGCTCGCGGGGGCGGCTCCTACAATGAGCAGTTCTTC
CDR3aa: CASSARGGGSYNEQFF

j_gene: TRBJ2-3
v_gene: TRBV6-1
d_gene: TRBD2
abundance: .
CDR3nt: TGTGCCAGCAGCCCCGGGGGGGCAGATACGCAGTATTTT
CDR3aa: CASSPGGADTQYF

j_gene: TRBJ2-7
v_gene: TRBV2
d_gene: .
abundance: .
CDR3nt: TGTGCACCAGCGACGATCTCCGGCGAGCAGTACTTC
CDR3aa: CAPATISGEQYF

j_gene: TRBJ1-2
v_gene: TRBV9
d_gene: .
abundance: .
CDR3nt: TGTGCCAGCAGCGCCGGGTCATCTAACTATGGCTACACCTTC
CDR3aa: CASSAGSSNYGYTF

j_gene: TRBJ1-1
v_gene: TRBV20-1
d_gene: .
abundance: once
CDR3nt: TGCAGTGCTTCGGACAGAACTGAAGCTTTCTTT
CDR3aa: CSASDRTEAFF

j_gene: TRBJ1-1
v_gene: TRBV6-5
d_gene: TRBD1
abundance: .
CDR3nt: TGTGCCAGCAATATCGGGACAGGGTATCCTGAAGCTTTCTTT
CDR3aa: CASNIGTGYPEAFF